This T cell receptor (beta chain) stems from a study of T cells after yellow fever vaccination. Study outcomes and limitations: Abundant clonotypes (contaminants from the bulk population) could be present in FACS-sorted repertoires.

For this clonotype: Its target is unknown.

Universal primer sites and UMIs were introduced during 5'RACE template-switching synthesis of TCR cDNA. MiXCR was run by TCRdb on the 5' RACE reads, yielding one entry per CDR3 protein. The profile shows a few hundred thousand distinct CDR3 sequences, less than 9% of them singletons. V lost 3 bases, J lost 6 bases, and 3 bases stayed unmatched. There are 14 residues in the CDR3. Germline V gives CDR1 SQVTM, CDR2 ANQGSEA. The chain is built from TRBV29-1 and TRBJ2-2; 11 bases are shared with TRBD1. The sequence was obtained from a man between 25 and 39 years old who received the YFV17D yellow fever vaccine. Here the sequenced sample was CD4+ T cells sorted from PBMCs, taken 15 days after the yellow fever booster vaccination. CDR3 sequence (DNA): TGCAGCGTTGAGGAGGGACAGGGGGCCGGGGAGCTGTTTTTT. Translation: CSVEEGQGAGELFF.